The clone carrying this T cell receptor (beta chain) was seen only a few times. Its antigen remains unknown. These data are taken from a study of early stage breast cancer tumors. Overall study results and limits: Bulk DNA sequencing of unsorted cells missed chain pairing and markers. Commonly generated sequences made up most enriched TCRB sequences shared between patients.

Assay: immunoSEQ multiplex PCR; the TCRdb copy retains only in-frame clones and omits some. There are approximately 20,000 clones in the sample; 60% to 85% occur only once, and approximately 30% lies in the top ten. Losses at the gene ends were 8 bases for V and 10 bases for J; bases not matched to a gene: 3. Germline V gene data show CDR1 as SEHNR and CDR2 as FQNEAQ (reference sequence). This CDR3 has 10 residues. The receptor's source is a person between 55 and 69 years old with breast cancer. The V call is TRBV7-9, the J call TRBJ1-1; 8 bases align to TRBD1. The sequencing input was blood. In DNA, the CDR3 is TGTGCCAGCGGTACAGGGGGAGCTTTCTTT. It encodes CASGTGGAFF.